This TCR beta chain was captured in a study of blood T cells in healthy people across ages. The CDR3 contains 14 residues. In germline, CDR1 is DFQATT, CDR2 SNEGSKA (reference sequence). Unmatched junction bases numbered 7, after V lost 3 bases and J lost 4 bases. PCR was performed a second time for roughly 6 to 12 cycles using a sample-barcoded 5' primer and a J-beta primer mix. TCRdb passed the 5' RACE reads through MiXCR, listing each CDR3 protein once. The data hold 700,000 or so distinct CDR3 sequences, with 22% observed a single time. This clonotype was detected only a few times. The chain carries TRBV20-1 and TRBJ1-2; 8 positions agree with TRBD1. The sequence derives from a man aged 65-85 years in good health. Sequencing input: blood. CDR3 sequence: CSASPDQGAYGYTF. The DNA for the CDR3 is TGCAGTGCTAGCCCCGACCAGGGGGCCTATGGCTACACCTTC.